The 10 T cell receptor beta chains presented below share a single source sample, sequenced in a study of technical replicates of blood from a few donors. Using immunoSEQ multiplex PCR, the repertoire was profiled, and TCRdb retains in-frame clones only, with some absent. The sample carries 55,000 to 75,000 clones, roughly 89% recorded once. Sequencing used PBMCs. These TCRs come from a human donor in good health. Some clones in this sample may be carry-over from other donors' samples.

The chain is built from TRBV5-1 and TRBJ2-3, with D possibly TRBD2 on 6 matching bases. Trimming stripped 0 bases from V and 3 bases from J, with 8 bases between. Germline assignment: CDR1 SGHRS and CDR2 YFSETQ. This CDR3 spans 14 amino acids. CDR3 sequence (DNA): TGCGCCAGCAGCTTGGCTGGGAGGACAGATACGCAGTATTTT. It yields the protein CASSLAGRTDTQYF.

The gene calls are TRBV19 and TRBJ2-7; 7 nucleotides agree with TRBD2. The junction had 7 bases not matched to a gene; V was cut back by 3 bases and J by 5 bases. The CDR3 is 14 amino acids. Germline-derived CDR1 and CDR2 are LNHDA and SQIVND (reference sequence). For the CDR3, the DNA is TGTGCCAGTAGTATGCCGGGACTATCTGACGAGCAGTACTTC. It is translated as CASSMPGLSDEQYF.

The genes are TRBV4-2 and TRBJ2-3, with D possibly matching TRBD1 (8 bases). There are 18 residues in the CDR3. The V and J ends lost 4 bases and 3 bases respectively, with 23 bases between them. CDR1 LGHNA and CDR2 YNFKEQ come from the germline V gene. The CDR3: CASSPQGGEKGVTDTQYF. The CDR3 DNA follows: TGTGCCAGCAGCCCACAGGGGGGGGAAAAGGGGGTGACAGATACGCAGTATTTT.

The chain couples TRBV5-4 to TRBJ1-2, with TRBD1 identical over 9 bases. Trimming cost V 4 bases and J 7 bases; bases outside gene matches: 8. Germline CDR1 reads SGHNT; CDR2 reads YYREEE (reference sequence). This CDR3 has 14 amino acids. For the CDR3, the DNA is TGTGCCAGCAGCAGGGACAGGGTCCCCTTTGGCTACACCTTC. This translates into CASSRDRVPFGYTF.

The chain has TRBV10-2 and TRBJ2-7; perhaps TRBD2 as D (6 bases). The CDR3 loop spans 14 amino acids. V was pared by 3 bases and J by 6 bases, with 15 bases between. Germline CDR1 and CDR2: WSHSY and SAAADI. CDR3 loop: CASSDALASGEQYF. The CDR3 bases are TGCGCCAGCAGTGATGCCCTAGCGTCGGGCGAGCAGTACTTC.

The J gene is TRBJ1-3, the V gene TRBV4-2; 9 bases fit TRBD1. The CDR3 loop spans 14 amino acids. Germline CDR1 is LGHNA and CDR2 is YNFKEQ. The J segment lost 6 bases and the V segment lost 5 bases, leaving 5 bases of the junction unmatched. Here the CDR3 DNA reads TGTGCCAGCAGCTCGGACAGGGGCCAAAACACCATATATTTT. This sequence encodes CASSSDRGQNTIYF.

This clone appeared a single time. The J gene is TRBJ2-5, the V gene TRBV7-2; 14 bases are shared with TRBD2. Germline lookup yields CDR1 SGHTA and CDR2 FQGNSA. This CDR3 has 16 residues. V was pared by 3 bases and J by 5 bases, with 5 bases of the junction left unmatched. Here the CDR3 reads CASSFSGTSGSETQYF. The CDR3 coding sequence is TGTGCCAGCAGCTTTTCCGGGACTAGCGGGAGCGAGACCCAGTACTTC.

The V and J genes are TRBV6-5 and TRBJ2-6; D remains ambiguous. The CDR3 extends over 13 amino acids. Germline CDR1 is MNHEY and CDR2 is SVGAGI. The V end was cut by 8 bases, the J end by 4 bases, with 9 bases between. The CDR3 sequence is CASLAGGANVLTF. DNA of the CDR3: TGTGCCAGCTTAGCCGGGGGGGCCAACGTCCTGACTTTC.

The V and J genes are TRBV5-1 and TRBJ1-2, with 8 bases lining up with TRBD1. CDR1 and CDR2 from the germline V gene are SGHRS and YFSETQ. The CDR3 covers 15 residues. Trimming removed 4 bases from V and 1 base from J; junction bases left unmatched: 6. CDR3 in DNA: TGCGCCAGCAGCGAGGGGACAGGTGTTAACTATGGCTACACCTTC. Protein sequence: CASSEGTGVNYGYTF.

V and J are TRBV2 and TRBJ1-1, with D maybe TRBD1 (5 bases). The CDR3 spans 14 residues. Germline CDR1 is SNHLY and CDR2 is FYNNEI. The germline V and J ends were trimmed by 6 bases and 4 bases, with 15 bases remaining between them. In nucleotides, the CDR3 is TGTGCCAGCAGCCATTTGGGGCAGGGCACTGAAGCTTTCTTT. Amino acids: CASSHLGQGTEAFF.